This T cell receptor beta chain was identified in a study of blood T cell repertoires in COVID-19. Study at large: From the United States, Italy and Spain came samples of acute and convalescent COVID-19. Nucleic acid was either cDNA or gDNA, and it came from T cells, B-cell-depleted T cells, or PBMCs.

Trimming shortened V by 7 bases and J by 0 bases, and 13 bases separated the two germline ends. This CDR3 comprises 14 residues. Per germline, CDR1 MNHEY and CDR2 SMNVEV (reference sequence). Source study methods: Quantification of nucleated cells was approximated via reference gene primer amplification. TCRdb's copy holds only in-frame clones and misses some; the assay was immunoSEQ multiplex PCR. V and J calls plus clone size are reproduced from that table; the DNA served to infer D and trimming. Here the sample spans about 80,000 clones, around 76% being singletons. The sequencing input was peripheral blood. This clonotype originated in a man aged 65-85 years with active or convalescent COVID-19. V gene TRBV27 combines with J gene TRBJ2-7, with D unclear. DNA of the CDR3: TGTGCCAGCACTCCCGGCGGTCTCTCCTACGAGCAGTACTTC. Translated: CASTPGGLSYEQYF.